At least ten counts were recorded for the clone carrying this T cell receptor beta chain. Its antigen is not identified. This entry is derived from a study of T cells in Graves' hyperthyroidism and ophthalmopathy. This CDR3 comprises 16 residues. CDR1 is GTSNPN, CDR2 SVGIG, per germline (reference sequence). With V trimmed by 2 bases and J by 6 bases, 13 bases remained unmatched. Study-wide results and limits: The authors' 13 V-J model separated ophthalmopathy from stable hyperthyroidism.

The CDR3 regions of TCR beta were amplified from RNA transcripts. HTBI primers drove first-round RT-PCR of the TCR CDR3. TCRdb reprocessed the multiplex PCR reads via MiXCR and lists one record per CDR3 protein. The sample holds under 350,000 distinct CDR3 sequences, over 20% seen once. Sequencing used blood. The chain has TRBV30 and TRBJ2-7, with 10 bases aligning to TRBD1. The clonotype was recovered from a woman between 45 and 65 years old with Graves' hyperthyroidism. The CDR3 DNA is TGTGCCTGGAGTTTACCGGGACAGGGGACCCAAGGCGAGCAGTACTTC. This codes for CAWSLPGQGTQGEQYF.